This T cell receptor (beta chain) stems from a study of identical twins. Germline CDR1 and CDR2: SGHVS and FQNEAQ. There are 18 residues in the CDR3. V lost 1 base and J lost 0; bases outside the gene matches: 8. The donors were all healthy and Caucasian. A universal primer site arose from template switching, and cDNA bore unique molecular identifiers. MiXCR, applied by TCRdb to the 5' RACE reads, yields one record per CDR3 protein. The repertoire includes 450,000 to 650,000 distinct CDR3 sequences, roughly 15% of them detected once, and 0.35% to 0.45% sits in the top ten. These data are also associated with another study on yellow fever vaccine responses in identical twins. From that paper: Vaccine-induced T cell responses in twins were reportedly observed to appear partly convergent, partly personalized.

The clonotype originates from a woman aged 18 to 35 in good health. Sequencing used CD4+ T cells sorted from blood. This chain joins TRBV7-8 and TRBJ2-2; 7 bases are shared with TRBD2. The CDR3, as DNA: TGTGCCAGCAGCTTAGGTGCTAGCGGAGCCGCGAACACCGGGGAGCTGTTTTTT. This gives the protein CASSLGASGAANTGELFF.